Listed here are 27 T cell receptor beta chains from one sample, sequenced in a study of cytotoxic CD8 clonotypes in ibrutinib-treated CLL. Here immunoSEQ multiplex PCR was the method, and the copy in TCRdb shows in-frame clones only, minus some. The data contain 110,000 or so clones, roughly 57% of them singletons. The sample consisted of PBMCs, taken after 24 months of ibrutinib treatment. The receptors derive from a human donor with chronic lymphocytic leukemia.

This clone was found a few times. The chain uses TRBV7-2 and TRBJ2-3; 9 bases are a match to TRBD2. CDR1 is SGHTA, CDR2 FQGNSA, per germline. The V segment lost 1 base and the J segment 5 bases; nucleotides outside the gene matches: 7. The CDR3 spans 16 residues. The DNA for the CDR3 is TGTGCCAGCAGCTTAGTGCGCGGGGGGGCCGAAGATACGCAGTATTTT. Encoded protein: CASSLVRGGAEDTQYF. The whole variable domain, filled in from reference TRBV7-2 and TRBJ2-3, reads GAGVSQSPSNKVTEKGKDVELRCDPISGHTALYWYRQSLGQGLEFLIYFQGNSAPDKSGLPSDRFSAERTGGSVSTLTIQRTQQEDSAVYLCASSLVRGGAEDTQYFGPGTRLTVL.

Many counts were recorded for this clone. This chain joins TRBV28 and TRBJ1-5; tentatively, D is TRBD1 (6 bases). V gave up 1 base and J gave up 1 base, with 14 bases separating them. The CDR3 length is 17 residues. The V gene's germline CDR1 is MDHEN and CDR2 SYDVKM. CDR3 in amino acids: CASSLFKGGHSNQPQHF. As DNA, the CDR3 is TGTGCCAGCAGTTTATTTAAGGGGGGCCACAGCAATCAGCCCCAGCATTTT. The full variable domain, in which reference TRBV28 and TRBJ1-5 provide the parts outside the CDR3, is DVKVTQSSRYLVKRTGEKVFLECVQDMDHENMFWYRQDPGLGLRLIYFSYDVKMKEKGDIPEGYSVSREKKERFSLILESASTNQTSMYLCASSLFKGGHSNQPQHFGDGTRLSIL.

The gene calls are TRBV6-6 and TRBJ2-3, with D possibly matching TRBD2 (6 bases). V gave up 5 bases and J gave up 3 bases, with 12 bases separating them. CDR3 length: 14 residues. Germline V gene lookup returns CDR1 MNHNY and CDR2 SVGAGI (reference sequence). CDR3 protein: CASSPRLETDTQYF. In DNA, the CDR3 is TGTGCCAGCAGTCCCCGACTAGAAACAGATACGCAGTATTTT.

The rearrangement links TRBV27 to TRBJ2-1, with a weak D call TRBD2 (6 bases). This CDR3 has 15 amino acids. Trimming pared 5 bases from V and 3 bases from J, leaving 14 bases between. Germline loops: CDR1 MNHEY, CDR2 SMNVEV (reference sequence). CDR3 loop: CASSEIGGLYNEQFF. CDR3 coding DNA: TGTGCCAGCAGTGAGATCGGAGGGCTCTACAATGAGCAGTTCTTC.

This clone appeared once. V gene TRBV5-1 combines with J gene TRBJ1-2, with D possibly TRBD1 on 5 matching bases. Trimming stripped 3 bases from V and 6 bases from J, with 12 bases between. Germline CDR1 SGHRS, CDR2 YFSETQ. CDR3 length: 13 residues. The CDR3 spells CASSSQGLDGYTF. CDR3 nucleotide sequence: TGCGCCAGCAGCTCTCAGGGTTTGGATGGCTACACCTTC.

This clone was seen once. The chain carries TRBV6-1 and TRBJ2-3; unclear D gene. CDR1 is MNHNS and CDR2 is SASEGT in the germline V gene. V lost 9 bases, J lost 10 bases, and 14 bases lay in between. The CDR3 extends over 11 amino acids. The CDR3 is CASISMVSQYF. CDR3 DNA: TGTGCCAGTATTTCTATGGTTTCGCAGTATTTT.

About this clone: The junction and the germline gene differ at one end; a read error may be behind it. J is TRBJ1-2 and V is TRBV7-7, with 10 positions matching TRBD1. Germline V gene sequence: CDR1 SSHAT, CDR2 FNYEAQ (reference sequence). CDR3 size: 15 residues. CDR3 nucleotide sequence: TGTGCTAGCAGCCTCTTGACAGGGGGCGCGAATGGCTACACCTTC. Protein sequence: CASSLLTGGANGYTF.

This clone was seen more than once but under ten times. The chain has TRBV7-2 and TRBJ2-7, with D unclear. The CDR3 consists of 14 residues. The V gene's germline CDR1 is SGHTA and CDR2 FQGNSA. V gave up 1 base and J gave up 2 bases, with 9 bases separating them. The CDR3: CASSLDHSAYEQYF. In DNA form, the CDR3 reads TGTGCCAGCAGCTTAGATCACTCCGCCTACGAGCAGTACTTC.

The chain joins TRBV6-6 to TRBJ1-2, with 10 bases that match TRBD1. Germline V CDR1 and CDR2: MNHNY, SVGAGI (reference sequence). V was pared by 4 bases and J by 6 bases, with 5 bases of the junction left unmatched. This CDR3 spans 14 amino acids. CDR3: CASSSTTGGDGYTF. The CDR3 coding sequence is TGTGCCAGCAGTTCAACGACAGGGGGCGATGGCTACACCTTC.

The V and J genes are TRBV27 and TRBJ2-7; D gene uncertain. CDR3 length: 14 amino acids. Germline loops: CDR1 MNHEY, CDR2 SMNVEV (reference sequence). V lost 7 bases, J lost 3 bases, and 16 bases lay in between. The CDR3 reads CASKPWMRDYEQYF. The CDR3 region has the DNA TGTGCCAGCAAACCTTGGATGCGAGACTACGAGCAGTACTTC.

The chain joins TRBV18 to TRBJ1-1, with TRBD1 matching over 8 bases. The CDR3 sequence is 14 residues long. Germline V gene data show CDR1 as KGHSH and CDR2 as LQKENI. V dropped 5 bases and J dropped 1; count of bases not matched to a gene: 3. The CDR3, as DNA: TGTGCCAGCTCAGGCGGACAGGGGAACACTGAAGCTTTCTTT. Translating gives CASSGGQGNTEAFF.

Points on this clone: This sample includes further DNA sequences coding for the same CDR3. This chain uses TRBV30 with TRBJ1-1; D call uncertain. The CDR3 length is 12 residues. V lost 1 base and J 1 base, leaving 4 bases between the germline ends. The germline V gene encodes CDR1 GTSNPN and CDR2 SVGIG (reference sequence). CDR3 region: CAWSEGNTEAFF. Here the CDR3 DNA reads TGTGCCTGGAGTGAAGGGAACACTGAAGCTTTCTTT.

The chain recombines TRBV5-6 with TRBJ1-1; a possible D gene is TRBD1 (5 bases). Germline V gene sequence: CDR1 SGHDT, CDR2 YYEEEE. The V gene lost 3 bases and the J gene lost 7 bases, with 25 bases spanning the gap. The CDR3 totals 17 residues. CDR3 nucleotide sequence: TGTGCCAGCAGCTCGCACCTCCAGAGGGGTTCGGTCCATGAAGCTTTCTTT. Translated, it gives CASSSHLQRGSVHEAFF.

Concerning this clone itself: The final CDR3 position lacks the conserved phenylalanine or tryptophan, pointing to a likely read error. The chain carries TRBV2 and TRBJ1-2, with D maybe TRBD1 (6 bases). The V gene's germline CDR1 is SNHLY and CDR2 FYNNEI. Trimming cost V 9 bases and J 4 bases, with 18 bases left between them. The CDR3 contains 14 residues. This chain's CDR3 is CARHQASTGYGYTL. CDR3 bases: TGTGCCAGGCACCAAGCCTCGACAGGCTATGGCTACACCCTC.

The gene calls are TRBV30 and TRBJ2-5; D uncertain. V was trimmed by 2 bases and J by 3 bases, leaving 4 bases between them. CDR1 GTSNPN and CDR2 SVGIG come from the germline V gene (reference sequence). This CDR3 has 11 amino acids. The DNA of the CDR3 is TGTGCCTGGAGTAGGGAAGAGACCCAGTACTTC. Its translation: CAWSREETQYF.

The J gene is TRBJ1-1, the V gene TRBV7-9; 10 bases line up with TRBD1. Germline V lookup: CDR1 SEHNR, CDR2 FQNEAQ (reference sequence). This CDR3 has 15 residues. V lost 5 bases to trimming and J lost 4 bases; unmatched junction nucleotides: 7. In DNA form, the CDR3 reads TGTGCCAGCAGCCTGACAGGGGGCACAGGCACTGAAGCTTTCTTT. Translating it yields CASSLTGGTGTEAFF.

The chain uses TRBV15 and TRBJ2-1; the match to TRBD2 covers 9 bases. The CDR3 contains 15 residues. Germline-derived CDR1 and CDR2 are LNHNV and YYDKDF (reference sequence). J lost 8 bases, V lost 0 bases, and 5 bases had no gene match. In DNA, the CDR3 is TGTGCCACCAGCAGAGAAGCGGGGGGCAGGGATGAGCAGTTCTTC. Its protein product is CATSREAGGRDEQFF.

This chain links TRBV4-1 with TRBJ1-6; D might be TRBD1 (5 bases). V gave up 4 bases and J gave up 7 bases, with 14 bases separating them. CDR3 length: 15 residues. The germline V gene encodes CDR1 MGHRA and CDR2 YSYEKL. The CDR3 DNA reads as TGCGCCAGCAGCCGGGGGAGTACCGAAAATTCACCCCTCCACTTT. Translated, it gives CASSRGSTENSPLHF.

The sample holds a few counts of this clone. In DNA form, the CDR3 reads TGTGCCAGCAGTGACTCTAGCGGGGGCTCCTACGAGCAGTACTTC. This gives the protein CASSDSSGGSYEQYF. The V call is TRBV6-4, the J call TRBJ2-7; 9 positions agree with TRBD2. This CDR3 has 15 residues. Germline V gene lookup returns CDR1 MRHNA and CDR2 SNTAGT. V shed 0 bases, J shed 0 bases, and the junction held 0 bases outside the gene matches.

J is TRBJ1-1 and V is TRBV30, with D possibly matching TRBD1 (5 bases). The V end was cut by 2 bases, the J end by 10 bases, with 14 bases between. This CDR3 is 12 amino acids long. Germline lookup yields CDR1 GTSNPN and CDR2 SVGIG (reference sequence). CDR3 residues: CAWSRQQAGAFF. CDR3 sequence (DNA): TGTGCCTGGAGTCGACAACAGGCTGGAGCTTTCTTT.

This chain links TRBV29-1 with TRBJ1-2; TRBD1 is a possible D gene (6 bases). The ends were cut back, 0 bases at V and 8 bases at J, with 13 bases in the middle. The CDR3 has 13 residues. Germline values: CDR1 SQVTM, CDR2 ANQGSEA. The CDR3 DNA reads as TGCAGCGTTGAAGAGGCAGGGGTTGGAGGCTACACCTTC. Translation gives CSVEEAGVGGYTF.

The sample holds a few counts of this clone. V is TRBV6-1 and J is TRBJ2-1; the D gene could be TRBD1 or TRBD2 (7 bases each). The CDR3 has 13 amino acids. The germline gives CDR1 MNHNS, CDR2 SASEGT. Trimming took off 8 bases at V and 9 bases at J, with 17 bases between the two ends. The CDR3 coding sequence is TGTGCCAGCCTAAACAGGGGAGGGGGTGAGCAGTTCTTC. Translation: CASLNRGGGEQFF.

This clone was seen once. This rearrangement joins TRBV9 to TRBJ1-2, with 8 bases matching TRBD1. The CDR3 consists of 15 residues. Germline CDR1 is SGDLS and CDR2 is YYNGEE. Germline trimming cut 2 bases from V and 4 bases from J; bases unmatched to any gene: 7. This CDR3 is CASSVNPGGSYGYTF. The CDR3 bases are TGTGCCAGCAGCGTCAACCCAGGGGGCAGCTATGGCTACACCTTC.

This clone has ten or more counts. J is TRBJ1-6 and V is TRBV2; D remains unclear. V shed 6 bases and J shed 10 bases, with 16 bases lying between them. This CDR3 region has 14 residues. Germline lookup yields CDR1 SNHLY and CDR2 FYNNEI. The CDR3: CASRKGGIRSPLHF. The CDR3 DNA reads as TGTGCCAGCAGGAAAGGAGGGATACGGTCACCCCTCCACTTT.

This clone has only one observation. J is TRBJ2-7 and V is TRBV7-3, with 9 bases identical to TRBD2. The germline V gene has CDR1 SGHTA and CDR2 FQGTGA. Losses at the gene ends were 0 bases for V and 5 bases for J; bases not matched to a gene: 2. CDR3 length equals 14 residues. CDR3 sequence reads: CASSLTGTSNEQYF. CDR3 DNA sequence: TGTGCCAGCAGCTTAACTGGGACTAGCAACGAGCAGTACTTC.

As DNA, the CDR3 is TGCGCCAGCAGCCCCGGACGGATCCAAGAGACCCAGTACTTC. Translated: CASSPGRIQETQYF. V gene TRBV5-1 combines with J gene TRBJ2-5; D unresolved. The V gene lost 4 bases and the J gene lost 1 base, with 11 bases spanning the gap. Germline assignment: CDR1 SGHRS and CDR2 YFSETQ. The CDR3 covers 14 residues.

In DNA form, the CDR3 reads TGTGCCAGCAGCGCCATCCGGGGCCCTTCTGGAAACACCATATATTTT. Translated: CASSAIRGPSGNTIYF. The V and J genes are TRBV9 and TRBJ1-3; tentative D call: TRBD1 (5 bases). This CDR3 comprises 16 residues. Germline V gene data show CDR1 as SGDLS and CDR2 as YYNGEE. V was trimmed by 3 bases and J by 1 base, leaving 14 bases between them. The entire variable domain, with the rest obtained from reference TRBV9 and TRBJ1-3, is as follows: DSGVTQTPKHLITATGQRVTLRCSPRSGDLSVYWYQQSLDQGLQFLIQYYNGEERAKGNILERFSAQQFPDLHSELNLSSLELGDSALYFCASSAIRGPSGNTIYFGEGSWLTVV.